This T cell receptor beta chain was documented in a study of blood T cell repertoires in COVID-19. As for the study in general: From the United States, Italy and Spain came samples of acute and convalescent COVID-19. From T cells, B-cell-depleted T cells, or PBMCs came the material, which was cDNA or gDNA.

CDR3 length: 15 amino acids. The V segment lost 5 bases and the J segment 0 bases; nucleotides outside the gene matches: 5. Germline CDR1 reads SGDLS; CDR2 reads YYNGEE. Under the authors' procedure: Reference gene primer amplification in the assay estimated nucleated cell counts. Method: immunoSEQ multiplex PCR; TCRdb's copy keeps in-frame clones and lacks some. The V and J calls and clone size are taken from that table; D and trimming were inferred from the DNA. The sample comprises under 35,000 clones, approximately 88% of which are singletons, and roughly 8% rests with the top ten. The clonotype was recovered from a woman aged 45-59 years with active COVID-19. The gene calls are TRBV9 and TRBJ2-3; 8 nucleotides match TRBD1. Material for sequencing was peripheral blood. The CDR3 here is CASSRRQGSTDTQYF. In nucleotides, the CDR3 is TGTGCCAGCAGTAGGAGACAGGGGAGCACAGATACGCAGTATTTT. The complete variable domain, with remaining parts taken from reference TRBV9 and TRBJ2-3, reads DSGVTQTPKHLITATGQRVTLRCSPRSGDLSVYWYQQSLDQGLQFLIQYYNGEERAKGNILERFSAQQFPDLHSELNLSSLELGDSALYFCASSRRQGSTDTQYFGPGTRLTVL.